The clone carrying this TCR beta chain was counted only a few times. No antigen is known for it. The sample comes from a study of T cell repertoires in ileal Crohn's disease. Study as a whole: Thiopurines (about twelve) or anti-TNF agents (roughly 18) were given postoperatively to about half.

Time point denoted: neoterminal ileum biopsy at postoperative endoscopy, about 6 months after surgery. The study, taken as a whole, reports: Clonal expansions were more frequent in active smokers than non-smokers at surgery. Sorted CD8 T cells held more high-frequency clones than CD4. Endoscopy was done a median about seven months after surgery.

Assay used: immunoSEQ multiplex PCR; TCRdb lists only in-frame clones, some missing. The sample shows roughly 17,000 clones, approximately 72% of them seen only once. This clonotype was obtained from an adult with Crohn's disease. Sequencing input: ileal tissue.

This CDR3 reads CASSRRGGRSILGYTF. Here the CDR3 DNA reads TGTGCCAGCAGCCGAAGGGGGGGCAGATCCATCTTGGGCTACACCTTC. The rearrangement joins TRBV7-9 to TRBJ1-2; D is perhaps TRBD1 (6 bases). The V and J ends lost 5 bases and 8 bases respectively, with 24 bases between them. This CDR3 spans 16 amino acids. Germline CDR1 and CDR2: SEHNR and FQNEAQ (reference sequence).